This TCR beta chain is from a study of T-cell reconstitution after alpha-beta-depleted transplantation in children. This clonotype was counted a few times. Preparation of the TCRbeta library was carried out with unique molecular identifiers. In TCRdb, the PCR reads were re-called with MiXCR into one record per CDR3 protein. The table lists about 540,000 distinct CDR3 sequences, around 20% of them singletons. This clonotype originated in a human donor who donated a stem cell graft to a child with acute lymphoblastic leukemia. Source: PBMCs from the stem cell graft donor, taken from the stem cell graft.

The CDR3 sequence is CSVHQRDFSYNEQFF. The DNA for the CDR3 is TGCAGCGTTCATCAGCGGGACTTCTCCTACAATGAGCAGTTCTTC. The chain couples TRBV29-1 to TRBJ2-1; 7 nucleotides match TRBD2. Germline values: CDR1 SQVTM, CDR2 ANQGSEA. This CDR3 is 15 amino acids long. Losses at the gene ends were 5 bases for V and 0 bases for J; bases not matched to a gene: 7.